This T cell receptor (beta chain) originates from a study of blood T cell repertoires in COVID-19. The wider study: Samples taken during acute and convalescent COVID-19 were collected in the United States, Italy and Spain. In each case, the material was cDNA or gDNA derived from T cells, B-cell-depleted T cells, or PBMCs.

Assay used: immunoSEQ multiplex PCR; TCRdb lists only in-frame clones, some missing. The sample gives roughly 290,000 clones, approximately 85% of which show up once; roughly 2% is in the top ten. Donors were grouped by their self-reported clinical history. CDR1 and CDR2 (germline): LNHNV, YYDKDF (reference sequence). V shed 3 bases and J 7 bases; nucleotides not matched to a gene: 6. The length of the CDR3 is 15 residues. A few counts support this clone. Input material: PBMCs or T cells enriched from blood (not recorded which). This receptor was identified in a man aged 25 to 40 who had recovered from COVID-19. The gene calls are TRBV15 and TRBJ1-3, with 10 bases matching TRBD1. CDR3 in amino acids: CATSRGRTGGNTIYF. CDR3 in DNA: TGTGCCACCAGCAGGGGACGGACAGGGGGGAACACCATATATTTT. Full variable domain (missing parts from reference TRBV15 and TRBJ1-3): DAMVIQNPRYQVTQFGKPVTLSCSQTLNHNVMYWYQQKSSQAPKLLFHYYDKDFNNEADTPDNFQSRRPNTSFCFLDIRSPGLGDTAMYLCATSRGRTGGNTIYFGEGSWLTVV.